The 10 T cell receptor beta chains reported below all come from one sample, sequenced in a study of response to subunit inactivated influenza vaccine. In TCRdb, the RT-PCR reads were re-called with MiXCR into one record per CDR3 protein. The sample has about 500,000 distinct CDR3 sequences, 16% seen once. The sample here was CD4+ T cells sorted from PBMCs, taken 23 to 25 months after vaccination. All receptors derive from a man aged 50-75 years who received an inactivated influenza vaccine.

This clonotype was picked up a small number of times. The CDR3 reads CASSLWDYTEAFF. For the CDR3, the DNA is TGTGCCAGCAGCTTGTGGGATTACACTGAAGCTTTCTTT. The chain joins TRBV7-8 to TRBJ1-1; unclear D gene. The V and J ends lost 3 bases and 3 bases respectively, with 8 bases between them. CDR1 and CDR2 from the germline V gene are SGHVS and FQNEAQ. The CDR3 has 13 amino acids.

CDR3 bases: TGTGCCAGCAGCCGGCCGGGTCCAAATCAGCCCCAGCATTTT. Protein sequence: CASSRPGPNQPQHF. The rearrangement links TRBV5-5 to TRBJ1-5; D gene unclear. The CDR3 spans 14 residues. Germline CDR1 is SGHKS and CDR2 is YYEKEE (reference sequence). V was trimmed by 4 bases and J by 4 bases, leaving 12 bases between them.

The V gene is TRBV28, the J gene TRBJ2-1; D gene uncertain. This CDR3 spans 15 amino acids. Trimming left V 5 bases short and J 5 bases short, with 16 bases between. Germline V gives CDR1 MDHEN, CDR2 SYDVKM. CDR3 in amino acids: CASSPDFSAHNEQFF. CDR3 DNA: TGTGCCAGCAGTCCAGACTTCAGCGCTCACAATGAGCAGTTCTTC.

This clonotype turned up a few times. V gene TRBV29-1 combines with J gene TRBJ2-1; TRBD2 aligns across 8 bases. CDR3 size: 14 residues. V shed 5 bases and J 1 base; nucleotides not matched to a gene: 4. Germline V gives CDR1 SQVTM, CDR2 ANQGSEA. The CDR3 nucleotides are TGCAGCGTTACCACTAGCGGATCCTACAATGAGCAGTTCTTC. This codes for CSVTTSGSYNEQFF.

The chain employs TRBV7-2 and TRBJ2-2; 11 positions match TRBD2. The CDR3 contains 16 residues. CDR1 is SGHTA and CDR2 is FQGNSA in the germline V gene. Trimming cost V 7 bases and J 1 base; bases outside gene matches: 5. The CDR3 spells CASNPLAGGNTGELFF. CDR3 in DNA: TGTGCCAGCAACCCCCTAGCGGGGGGGAACACCGGGGAGCTGTTTTTT.

This chain connects TRBV6-2 or TRBV6-3 to TRBJ2-5, with 7 bases identical to TRBD2. Germline V lookup: CDR1 MNHEY, CDR2 SVGEGT. Unmatched junction bases numbered 8, after V lost 2 bases and J lost 2 bases. The CDR3 totals 16 residues. The CDR3 here is CASSYRGPGRQETQYF. DNA for the CDR3: TGTGCCAGCAGTTACCGTGGACCCGGGAGGCAAGAGACCCAGTACTTC.

This clonotype appeared a few times. This chain joins TRBV20-1 and TRBJ2-7, with D tentatively TRBD1 (5 bases). CDR3 length: 13 amino acids. Between the trimmed V and J ends, which lost 1 base and 2 bases, there was a span of 9 bases. Germline CDR1 and CDR2: DFQATT and SNEGSKA (reference sequence). The CDR3 region is CSARAPGPYEQYF. In nucleotides, the CDR3 is TGCAGTGCTAGAGCGCCAGGGCCCTACGAGCAGTACTTC.

This clonotype has more than one count but fewer than ten. The chain links TRBV29-1 to TRBJ2-1; D may correspond to TRBD1 or TRBD2 (5 bases each). Germline V gene sequence: CDR1 SQVTM, CDR2 ANQGSEA. The V end lost 0 bases, the J end lost 3 bases, and 12 bases lay between the germline ends. The CDR3 consists of 15 residues. In DNA form, the CDR3 reads TGCAGCGTTGAAGATCGCACGGGGCGCTACAATGAGCAGTTCTTC. Translated, it gives CSVEDRTGRYNEQFF.

The chain carries TRBV5-1 and TRBJ2-1; 8 bases are shared with TRBD2. The ends lost 4 bases at V and 8 bases at J; junction bases unmatched: 8. Germline CDR1 SGHRS, CDR2 YFSETQ. The CDR3 contains 14 residues. The CDR3 is CASSAVAGGDEQFF. Written as DNA, the CDR3 is TGCGCCAGCAGCGCAGTGGCCGGGGGGGATGAGCAGTTCTTC.

The rearrangement joins TRBV7-2 to TRBJ2-5; D might be TRBD1 (6 bases). This CDR3 has 15 residues. With 3 bases removed from V and 4 bases from J, the gap between germline ends came to 15 bases. Germline V gene data show CDR1 as SGHTA and CDR2 as FQGNSA. CDR3 protein: CASSFRGVRGETQYF. The CDR3 coding sequence is TGTGCCAGCAGCTTTCGAGGGGTCAGGGGAGAGACCCAGTACTTC.